This T cell receptor (beta chain) was sequenced during a study of spatial heterogeneity in lung cancer. MiXCR was run by TCRdb on the 5' RACE reads, yielding one entry per CDR3 protein. The table has 85,000 to 100,000 distinct CDR3 sequences, approximately 19% seen once. Indicated time point: blood at routine non-recurrence follow-up after resection. V lost 7 bases, J lost 14 bases, and 12 bases stayed unmatched. CDR1 is SNHLY, CDR2 FYNNEI, per germline. The CDR3 sequence is 12 residues long. The sequence derives from a male donor with early-stage non-small cell lung cancer. The chain employs TRBV2 and TRBJ1-2; 8 bases are shared with TRBD1. Sample: PBMCs, taken at follow-up. CDR3 loop: CASTLDRDGATF. As DNA, the CDR3 is TGTGCCAGCACGTTGGACAGGGACGGGGCTACCTTC.